The 24 T cell receptor beta chains given below trace back to one sample, sequenced in a study of T cell repertoires in cytomegalovirus infection. TCRdb re-analysed the reads in MiXCR, keeping a single row per CDR3 protein. The sample contains some 320,000 distinct CDR3 sequences, more than 9% of which appear only once. The sequencing sample was made of PBMCs. The receptors originated from a human donor in good health (CMV status not recorded). Some clones in this sample may be carry-over from other donors' samples.

This clonotype was counted a few times. The chain is built from TRBV27 and TRBJ1-6, with 10 bases identical to TRBD1. Germline CDR1 and CDR2: MNHEY and SMNVEV (reference sequence). The ends lost 5 bases at V and 9 bases at J; junction bases unmatched: 10. CDR3 length: 16 residues. This CDR3 reads CASSPGQGKVGSPLHF. The CDR3 DNA is TGTGCCAGCAGTCCGGGACAGGGGAAAGTTGGTTCACCCCTCCACTTT.

This clonotype was recorded at least ten times. The J gene is TRBJ2-4, the V gene TRBV10-3; D is perhaps TRBD1 (5 bases). The V gene lost 0 bases and the J gene lost 6 bases, with 27 bases spanning the gap. Germline CDR1 ENHRY, CDR2 SYGVKD. This CDR3 comprises 20 residues. The DNA for the CDR3 is TGTGCCATCAGTGAGTCGATCACTCCTTGGCAGGGTAAAGGTGGAAACATTCAGTACTTC. Protein product: CAISESITPWQGKGGNIQYF.

The chain joins TRBV7-3 to TRBJ2-1; D uncertain. CDR1 and CDR2 from the germline V gene are SGHTA and FQGTGA. V lost 3 bases to trimming and J lost 5 bases, with 14 bases between them. The CDR3 has 15 amino acids. The CDR3 nucleotides are TGTGCCAGCAGCTTGGGGATGGGCACACACAATGAGCAGTTCTTC. As protein: CASSLGMGTHNEQFF.

This sequence joins TRBV4-3 and TRBJ2-7; TRBD2 agrees at 7 bases. With 3 bases clipped from V and 2 bases from J, the junction kept 7 bases outside the gene matches. This CDR3 region has 15 residues. In germline, CDR1 is LGHNA, CDR2 YSLEER. The DNA for the CDR3 is TGCGCCAGCAGCCAGGGGGGGGTAGGCCCCTACGAGCAGTACTTC. Protein: CASSQGGVGPYEQYF.

This clonotype appeared a few times. The chain couples TRBV18 to TRBJ1-1; 9 bases fit TRBD1. Unmatched junction bases numbered 5, after V lost 1 base and J lost 5 bases. The CDR3 runs 15 residues. CDR1 and CDR2 from the germline V gene are KGHSH and LQKENI. The CDR3 DNA reads TGTGCCAGCTCACCACGGACAGGGGAAGTTACTGAAGCTTTCTTT. It encodes CASSPRTGEVTEAFF. Full variable domain (rest looked up from reference TRBV18 and TRBJ1-1): NAGVMQNPRHLVRRRGQEARLRCSPMKGHSHVYWYRQLPEEGLKFMVYLQKENIIDESGMPKERFSAEFPKEGPSILRIQQVVRGDSAAYFCASSPRTGEVTEAFFGQGTRLTVV.

The rearrangement links TRBV5-6 to TRBJ1-3, with 8 bases fitting TRBD1. CDR1 and CDR2 from the germline V gene are SGHDT and YYEEEE. The junction had 3 bases not matched to a gene; V was cut back by 5 bases and J by 2 bases. This CDR3 is 14 amino acids long. The CDR3 bases are TGTGCCAGCAGAATGGGACAGGCTGGAAACACCATATATTTT. Amino acids: CASRMGQAGNTIYF.

V is TRBV7-6 and J is TRBJ1-4, with unresolved D. Germline CDR1 SGHVS, CDR2 FNYEAQ. V gave up 1 base and J gave up 1 base, with 10 bases separating them. The CDR3 contains 16 residues. The CDR3 region is CASSLGSGQTNEKLFF. The CDR3 DNA follows: TGTGCCAGCAGCTTAGGGTCCGGTCAAACTAATGAAAAACTGTTTTTT.

CDR3 nucleotide sequence: TGTGCCAGCTATCGACAGGGGTCCGCCTACAATGAGCAGTTCTTC. Translation: CASYRQGSAYNEQFF. The chain joins TRBV7-9 to TRBJ2-1; the match to TRBD1 covers 8 bases. Losses at the gene ends were 8 bases for V and 2 bases for J; bases not matched to a gene: 8. CDR1 is SEHNR, CDR2 FQNEAQ, per germline (reference sequence). The CDR3 extends over 15 amino acids.

The chain joins TRBV6-1 to TRBJ1-3, with D unclear. The CDR3 is made up of 14 amino acids. CDR1 MNHNS and CDR2 SASEGT come from the germline V gene. The V and J ends lost 2 bases and 2 bases respectively, with 7 bases between them. CDR3 coding DNA: TGTGCCAGCAGTGAACGAGGAACTGGAAACACCATATATTTT. This translates into CASSERGTGNTIYF.

This clonotype was seen at least ten times. The chain uses TRBV19 and TRBJ1-5; D possibly corresponds to TRBD1 (6 bases). Germline CDR1 and CDR2: LNHDA and SQIVND (reference sequence). Trimming took off 7 bases at V and 3 bases at J, with 19 bases between the two ends. The CDR3 is made up of 16 amino acids. The CDR3 sequence is CASKDKIRGYNQPQHF. CDR3 sequence (DNA): TGTGCCAGTAAGGACAAGATCAGGGGTTACAATCAGCCCCAGCATTTT.

This clonotype showed up many times. This chain uses TRBV7-9 with TRBJ1-4; 10 bases are a match to TRBD1. V shed 7 bases and J 8 bases; nucleotides not matched to a gene: 7. This CDR3 is built from 14 residues. Per the germline V gene, CDR1 is SEHNR and CDR2 is FQNEAQ (reference sequence). The CDR3 nucleotides read TGTGCCAGCACCCCGGACAGGGGGAGAGAAAAACTGTTTTTT. Protein sequence: CASTPDRGREKLFF.

This clonotype came up a few times. This chain connects TRBV6-2 or TRBV6-3 to TRBJ2-7, with D tentatively TRBD1 (6 bases). The CDR3 totals 16 residues. Germline V gene data show CDR1 as MNHEY and CDR2 as SVGEGT. V gave up 7 bases and J gave up 0 bases, with 19 bases separating them. CDR3 residues: CASTVAGAPSSYEQYF. CDR3 DNA sequence: TGTGCCAGCACCGTTGCAGGGGCTCCAAGCTCCTACGAGCAGTACTTC.

This clonotype was observed at least ten times. The CDR3 is CASRPGQRLGNQPQHF. For the CDR3, the DNA is TGTGCCAGCAGACCGGGACAGCGGTTGGGAAATCAGCCCCAGCATTTT. The chain links TRBV6-1 to TRBJ1-5; 7 nucleotides line up with TRBD1. Germline V gene data show CDR1 as MNHNS and CDR2 as SASEGT. CDR3 length: 16 residues. V lost 6 bases to trimming and J lost 4 bases; unmatched junction nucleotides: 12.

In this sample, this clonotype turned up many times. The chain joins TRBV10-3 to TRBJ1-6; tentative D call: TRBD1 (5 bases). Germline CDR1 ENHRY, CDR2 SYGVKD. This CDR3 is 16 amino acids long. The ends were cut back, 5 bases at V and 7 bases at J, with 18 bases in the middle. The CDR3 nucleotides read TGTGCCATCAGTAACCGGGACGAAGAAGTAAATTCACCCCTCCACTTT. It translates to CAISNRDEEVNSPLHF.

The table lists this clonotype with many counts. The rearrangement joins TRBV7-2 to TRBJ2-4; the match to TRBD1 covers 10 bases. Germline V gene lookup returns CDR1 SGHTA and CDR2 FQGNSA. V lost 5 bases to trimming and J lost 7 bases; unmatched junction nucleotides: 8. This CDR3 comprises 15 residues. The CDR3 spells CASSRPTGGSNIQYF. CDR3 coding DNA: TGTGCCAGCAGCCGACCGACAGGGGGCAGCAACATTCAGTACTTC.

The chain has TRBV12-3 or TRBV12-4 and TRBJ2-2; D unresolved. The ends were cut back, 8 bases at V and 3 bases at J, with 16 bases in the middle. This CDR3 has 15 residues. The chain's CDR3 is CASPPVGSYTGELFF. The CDR3 DNA reads TGTGCCAGCCCCCCCGTCGGGTCATACACCGGGGAGCTGTTTTTT.

This clonotype came up a few times. The chain joins TRBV6-6 to TRBJ1-5; 10 bases agree with TRBD1. The CDR3 is 16 amino acids. J gave up 9 bases and V 5 bases, and 13 bases lay outside the gene matches. The germline gives CDR1 MNHNY, CDR2 SVGAGI (reference sequence). The CDR3 region is CASSPPGQGSGLPQHF. In DNA form, the CDR3 reads TGTGCCAGCAGTCCCCCGGGACAGGGGTCAGGGCTGCCCCAGCATTTT.

This clonotype showed up just a few times. The V and J genes are TRBV27 and TRBJ1-6; D might be TRBD1 (6 bases). Germline lookup yields CDR1 MNHEY and CDR2 SMNVEV (reference sequence). This CDR3 contains 15 residues. V was shortened by 6 bases and J by 2 bases, with 11 bases between the two germline ends. The CDR3 DNA reads as TGTGCCAGCAGACCACAGGGCGCCTATAATTCACCCCTCCACTTT. It codes for CASRPQGAYNSPLHF.

CDR3 residues: CASSNTQGFSSYNEQFF. DNA of the CDR3: TGTGCCAGCAGCAATACCCAGGGGTTTAGCTCCTACAATGAGCAGTTCTTC. V is TRBV7-6 and J is TRBJ2-1, with D maybe TRBD1 (6 bases). Germline V gene sequence: CDR1 SGHVS, CDR2 FNYEAQ. The CDR3 runs 17 residues. With 5 bases removed from V and 0 bases from J, the gap between germline ends came to 17 bases.

The rearrangement links TRBV12-3 or TRBV12-4 to TRBJ2-1; unclear D gene. The CDR3 sequence is 14 residues long. Trimming shortened V by 5 bases and J by 0 bases, and 8 bases separated the two germline ends. In nucleotides, the CDR3 is TGTGCCAGCAGTCGATCCAGCTCCTACAATGAGCAGTTCTTC. It translates to CASSRSSSYNEQFF.

This clonotype has a count of ten or more. The chain has TRBV7-2 and TRBJ2-6; D might be TRBD1 (6 bases). This CDR3 has 15 amino acids. The V gene's germline CDR1 is SGHTA and CDR2 FQGNSA. Trimming removed 1 base from V and 2 bases from J, with 6 bases in between. This CDR3 is CASSLDRAGANVLTF. The DNA of the CDR3 is TGTGCCAGCAGCTTAGACAGGGCTGGGGCCAACGTCCTGACTTTC.

The chain employs TRBV7-3 and TRBJ2-1, with TRBD2 identical over 10 bases. Germline V gene sequence: CDR1 SGHTA, CDR2 FQGTGA. With V trimmed by 1 base and J by 8 bases, 5 bases remained unmatched. CDR3 length: 15 residues. The DNA of the CDR3 is TGTGCCAGCAGCTTAATCGCTAGCGGGGGCGATGAGCAGTTCTTC. This translates into CASSLIASGGDEQFF.

This clonotype has a handful of counts. This chain connects TRBV28 to TRBJ2-1; 9 bases map to TRBD2. Germline-derived CDR1 and CDR2 are MDHEN and SYDVKM. The CDR3 spans 16 residues. Trimming removed 11 bases from V and 5 bases from J; junction bases left unmatched: 16. The CDR3 sequence: CAGSGSRSVTDNEQFF. CDR3 sequence (DNA): TGTGCCGGTAGCGGGAGCCGTTCAGTAACCGACAATGAGCAGTTCTTC. The whole variable domain, filled in from reference TRBV28 and TRBJ2-1, reads DVKVTQSSRYLVKRTGEKVFLECVQDMDHENMFWYRQDPGLGLRLIYFSYDVKMKEKGDIPEGYSVSREKKERFSLILESASTNQTSMYLCAGSGSRSVTDNEQFFGPGTRLTVL.

The chain couples TRBV28 to TRBJ2-5; 10 nucleotides line up with TRBD1. J was trimmed by 1 base and V by 5 bases; bases with no gene match: 7. Germline loops: CDR1 MDHEN, CDR2 SYDVKM. There are 16 residues in the CDR3. The CDR3 DNA is TGTGCCAGCAGTGACAGGGACAGGGGATTCCAAGAGACCCAGTACTTC. As protein: CASSDRDRGFQETQYF.